This T cell receptor (beta chain) was identified during a study of neurological immune-mediated disorders. Study-level background: The disease course was relapsing-remitting in 31 and secondary progressive in about 9% of the roughly 34 multiple sclerosis patients.

This clonotype was found many times. Its matching antigen is unknown. Study outcomes and limitations: While HTLV-1-associated myelopathy showed the greatest TCR clonal expansion, multiple sclerosis showed the least, falling below healthy controls. None of the CDR3 amino acid sequences of expanded clones were shared across subjects, and this suggested private repertoires in all groups.

From the 5' RACE reads, TCRdb called clonotypes with MiXCR, one entry per CDR3 protein. The sample lists about 48,000 distinct CDR3 sequences, under 2% seen once, with less than 2.5% in the top ten. CDR1 is DFQATT and CDR2 is SNEGSKA in the germline V gene (reference sequence). V was clipped by 3 bases and J by 7 bases; unmatched bases: 9. The CDR3 totals 15 residues. What was sequenced was PBMCs. This sequence originates from a woman between 40 and 55 years old with multiple sclerosis. The chain recombines TRBV20-1 with TRBJ1-4; 9 positions match TRBD1. In nucleotides, the CDR3 is TGCAGTGCTAGGATCAGGGGACAGGGCCGTGAAAAACTGTTTTTT. This sequence encodes CSARIRGQGREKLFF.